These T cell receptor beta chains were read from a single sample in a study of CD8+CD57+ T cells in acquired aplastic anemia. TCRdb fed the reads into MiXCR, producing one record per CDR3 protein. The data contain about 270,000 distinct CDR3 sequences, approximately 56% of them singletons. Sequencing was done on a sample of sorted CD4+, CD8+, or CD8+CD57+ T cells (not recorded which) from PBMCs. The receptor source for this set is a human donor with severe aplastic anemia or a healthy control (not recorded which). Each CDR3 is given with its conserved first and last residue.

CDR3aa | j_gene | v_gene | len
CASRALGDSTNYGYTF | TRBJ1-2 | TRBV6-2/TRBV6-3 | 16
CSALTGVDTQYF | TRBJ2-5 | TRBV29-1 | 12
CASSPHATGVETQYF | TRBJ2-5 | TRBV5-1 | 15
CASSYPPSTDTQYF | TRBJ2-3 | TRBV2 | 14
CASSRSVIQPQHF | TRBJ1-5 | TRBV6-2/TRBV6-3 | 13
CSVEGQGVGTEAFF | TRBJ1-1 | TRBV29-1 | 14
CSASDREATNEKLFF | TRBJ1-4 | TRBV29-1 | 15
CSAPPAPSTDTQYF | TRBJ2-3 | TRBV20-1 | 14
CASSLEPGLLTDTQYF | TRBJ2-3 | TRBV5-1 | 16
CASSQRRNYEQYF | TRBJ2-7 | TRBV14 | 13
CASSLGTGGIQETQYF | TRBJ2-5 | TRBV7-6 | 16
CSVEDRDSYEQYF | TRBJ2-7 | TRBV29-1 | 13
CASSIQPWYEQYF | TRBJ2-7 | TRBV19 | 13
CASGPEDRGRGYTF | TRBJ1-2 | TRBV12-5 | 14
CASAGQGSTEAFF | TRBJ1-1 | TRBV9 | 13
CASSPDVRGTSTDTQYF | TRBJ2-3 | TRBV2 | 17
CASSYTGGLETQYF | TRBJ2-5 | TRBV12-3/TRBV12-4 | 14
CASSFGGGRSELFF | TRBJ1-4 | TRBV7-2 | 14
CATSSGPMRF | TRBJ1-2 | TRBV24-1 | 10
CASSRRAREGYTF | TRBJ1-2 | TRBV12-3/TRBV12-4 | 13
CSARVGGSNQPQHF | TRBJ1-5 | TRBV20-1 | 14
CATSLVGGQGTQYF | TRBJ2-5 | TRBV15 | 14
CASSGQGGLSGKLFF | TRBJ1-4 | TRBV9 | 15
CSASTLDGGYNEQFF | TRBJ2-1 | TRBV20-1 | 15
CASSLISGTNTDTQYF | TRBJ2-3 | TRBV2 | 16
CASSGRRTNTGELFF | TRBJ2-2 | TRBV12-3/TRBV12-4 | 15
CSASHVSNTGGYTF | TRBJ1-2 | TRBV20-1 | 14
CASSRYTTRTESYYEQYF | TRBJ2-7 | TRBV13 | 18
CAGGQLRETQYF | TRBJ2-5 | TRBV14 | 12
CAISPQLSLNTEAFF | TRBJ1-1 | TRBV10-3 | 15
CASSVAGQGNHNSPLHF | TRBJ1-6 | TRBV9 | 17
CASSLLEGYEQYF | TRBJ2-7 | TRBV7-9 | 13
CASIPVEGTDTQYF | TRBJ2-3 | TRBV9 | 14
CASSPRVGETQYF | TRBJ2-5 | TRBV11-1 | 13
CASSSLGEDNEKLFF | TRBJ1-4 | TRBV7-9 | 15
CAINLGTSGANVLTF | TRBJ2-6 | TRBV10-3 | 15
CASSEPGRYTGELFF | TRBJ2-2 | TRBV7-2 | 15
CASIAGLATVDTQYF | TRBJ2-3 | TRBV7-8 | 15
CASSSQITGELFF | TRBJ2-2 | TRBV28 | 13
CASSPRGGNEAFF | TRBJ1-1 | TRBV19 | 13
CASSLDQGPTDTQFF | TRBJ2-1 | TRBV11-3 | 15
CASSYRDTISTDTQYF | TRBJ2-3 | TRBV7-6 | 16
CATLASEGSYNSPLHF | TRBJ1-6 | TRBV24-1 | 16
CASSLRGLSTDTQYF | TRBJ2-3 | TRBV11-3 | 15
CAISEDPNTEAFF | TRBJ1-1 | TRBV10-3 | 13
CASSLDGQGSYEQSSYNSPLHF | TRBJ1-6 | TRBV5-1 | 22